This TCR beta chain was sequenced during a study of technical replicates of blood from a handful of donors (dated by TCRdb to about 2017). Libraries were made using the immunoSEQ multiplex PCR assay. Here the immuneACCESS table is served through TCRdb, limited to in-frame sequences with V and J called. Missing clones are a known gap in these copies; in checked studies unresolved V genes cover under half, and the rest lacks a known reason. The sample table contains around 80,000 clones; only one count was recorded for roughly 90% of them. The top ten clones comprise under 0.5% of the sample. In the germline V gene, CDR1 corresponds to MDHEN and CDR2 to SYDVKM. V sheds 6 bases and J sheds 6 bases, leaving 18 bases between their ends. From its cysteine to its phenylalanine, the CDR3 spans 15 amino acids. Only the CDR3 DNA stays, 45 bases, in frame from base 1. About this clone: Its antigen is not yet known. No much larger clone exists at a distance of one base, and base qualities are not known.

What was sequenced was T cells isolated from PBMCs. The V gene is TRBV28 and the J gene is TRBJ2-1; the D gene is perhaps TRBD2, on 5 matching bases. The sequence derives from a human donor in good health. The DNA reads as follows: TGTGCCAGCAGGCTTCATGCGGGCTCTATCAATGAGCAGTTCTTC. Translated, this is CASRLHAGSINEQFF.